This TCR beta chain is from a study of blood T cells in healthy people across ages. As for the study in general: Per two T cells, about one barcoded beta molecule was captured through template switching. Regarding the study as a whole: Long-lived and aged donors differed, with more naive CD4+ cells and higher diversity in the long-lived.

This clonotype was counted between two and nine times. Its antigen is not identified. The germline V gene encodes CDR1 LNHNV and CDR2 YYDKDF (reference sequence). Deletions cut 1 base from V and 5 bases from J, with 6 bases between. The CDR3 sequence is 13 residues long. It was with a sample-barcoded 5' primer and a J-beta primer mix that a second PCR of roughly 7 to 12 cycles was run. Each cDNA molecule was tagged by a template-switch adaptor that had 12 random nucleotides. TCRdb called the 5' RACE reads again in MiXCR, with one record for every CDR3 protein. Here the sample spans over a million distinct CDR3 sequences, around 43% being singletons.

The sequence came from a woman aged 55-69 years in good health. The sequencing sample was made of blood. The chain has TRBV15 and TRBJ2-1; no clear D gene. The CDR3: CATSRVPDNEQFF. CDR3 bases: TGTGCCACCAGCAGAGTGCCCGACAATGAGCAGTTCTTC. The full variable domain, rest sourced from reference TRBV15 and TRBJ2-1, is DAMVIQNPRYQVTQFGKPVTLSCSQTLNHNVMYWYQQKSSQAPKLLFHYYDKDFNNEADTPDNFQSRRPNTSFCFLDIRSPGLGDTAMYLCATSRVPDNEQFFGPGTRLTVL.